What follows are 10 T cell receptor beta chains derived from one specimen sequenced in a study of T cell repertoires in cytomegalovirus infection. One entry per CDR3 protein, called by TCRdb with MiXCR from the reads. The sample lists around 450,000 distinct CDR3 sequences, 30% to 40% occurring once. Specimen: PBMCs. The source of these receptors is a human donor in good health (CMV status not recorded). Some clones in this sample may be carry-over from other donors' samples.

The chain combines TRBV24-1 with TRBJ2-1, with D uncertain. Germline-derived CDR1 and CDR2 are KGHDR and SFDVKD. V shed 0 bases and J shed 8 bases, with 7 bases lying between them. CDR3 size: 13 residues. Here the CDR3 reads CATSDLYHDEQFF. The CDR3 DNA reads as TGTGCCACCAGTGATTTGTACCATGATGAGCAGTTCTTC.

The chain uses TRBV19 and TRBJ1-2; D uncertain. V was pared by 6 bases and J by 4 bases, with 15 bases between. The CDR3 length is 14 residues. The germline CDR1 and CDR2 sequences are LNHDA and SQIVND (reference sequence). The CDR3 bases are TGTGCCAGTAGCGACGGAACGCGGCTCTATGGCTACACCTTC. This sequence encodes CASSDGTRLYGYTF.

The chain couples TRBV6-8 to TRBJ1-4, with D hard to call. The V and J ends lost 3 bases and 8 bases respectively, with 22 bases between them. CDR3 length: 17 residues. Germline V gene lookup returns CDR1 MNHGY and CDR2 SAAAGT. The CDR3 sequence is CASSYLGRTRVREKLFF. CDR3 DNA sequence: TGTGCCAGCAGTTATCTGGGCAGGACGAGAGTTCGCGAAAAACTGTTTTTT.

V gene TRBV6-1 combines with J gene TRBJ1-6, with a weak D call TRBD1 (5 bases). CDR1 MNHNS and CDR2 SASEGT come from the germline V gene. The CDR3 covers 14 residues. The V end lost 7 bases, the J end lost 3 bases, and 10 bases lay between the germline ends. The CDR3 loop reads CASNQGLYNSPLHF. DNA of the CDR3: TGTGCCAGCAATCAGGGTCTCTATAATTCACCCCTCCACTTT.

This clonotype has just a few counts. J is TRBJ2-3 and V is TRBV24-1; D may be TRBD2 (6 bases). V was trimmed by 4 bases and J by 2 bases, leaving 18 bases between them. Per germline, CDR1 KGHDR and CDR2 SFDVKD. The CDR3 extends over 17 amino acids. The CDR3 nucleotides read TGTGCCACCAGTGACCCCCGACCCGGGAGACACACAGATACGCAGTATTTT. It yields the protein CATSDPRPGRHTDTQYF.

To note about this clonotype: This may be a read error: a much more frequent sequence differs by one nucleotide. The chain employs TRBV7-8 and TRBJ2-2, with 7 bases that match TRBD1. The germline CDR1 and CDR2 sequences are SGHVS and FQNEAQ. CDR3 length: 16 amino acids. The CDR3 DNA follows: TGTGCCAGCAGCTTAGGTTTTAGACAGGGCTCCGGGGTGCTGTTTTTT. Amino acid sequence: CASSLGFRQGSGVLFF.

In this sample, this clonotype turned up a few times. This chain uses TRBV3-1 with TRBJ1-1; 9 positions match TRBD1. The CDR3 runs 17 residues. Losses at the gene ends were 4 bases for V and 3 bases for J; bases not matched to a gene: 12. The germline CDR1 and CDR2 sequences are LGHDT and YNNKEL (reference sequence). In nucleotides, the CDR3 is TGTGCCAGCAGCCCAGTCCCGGGACAGGGCTTAGACACTGAAGCTTTCTTT. Amino acids: CASSPVPGQGLDTEAFF.

This clonotype was seen a handful of times. V and J are TRBV2 and TRBJ1-1, with no clear D. CDR3 size: 14 residues. Germline CDR1 reads SNHLY; CDR2 reads FYNNEI. The germline V and J ends were trimmed by 4 bases and 4 bases, with 13 bases remaining between them. The CDR3 region is CASSGRGWGTEAFF. The CDR3, as DNA: TGTGCCAGCAGTGGGCGGGGTTGGGGCACTGAAGCTTTCTTT.

This clonotype was observed once. Since no conserved phenylalanine or tryptophan closes the CDR3, a read error is the likely cause. The rearrangement links TRBV7-8 to TRBJ2-1; TRBD2 might be the D (7 bases). The CDR3 has 16 residues. V was trimmed by 0 bases and J by 2 bases, leaving 11 bases between them. CDR1 is SGHVS, CDR2 FQNEAQ, per germline. The CDR3 region has the DNA TGTGCCAGCAGCTTAGCGCGCGGGGGCACCTACAATGAGCAGTTCTGC. It is translated as CASSLARGGTYNEQFC.

Only a few counts were recorded for this clonotype. The gene calls are TRBV6-1 and TRBJ1-3; D unclear. V was trimmed by 4 bases and J by 2 bases, leaving 9 bases between them. Germline assignment: CDR1 MNHNS and CDR2 SASEGT. The CDR3 is 14 amino acids. The CDR3: CASSADMAGNTIYF. CDR3 in DNA: TGTGCCAGCAGTGCCGACATGGCTGGAAACACCATATATTTT.